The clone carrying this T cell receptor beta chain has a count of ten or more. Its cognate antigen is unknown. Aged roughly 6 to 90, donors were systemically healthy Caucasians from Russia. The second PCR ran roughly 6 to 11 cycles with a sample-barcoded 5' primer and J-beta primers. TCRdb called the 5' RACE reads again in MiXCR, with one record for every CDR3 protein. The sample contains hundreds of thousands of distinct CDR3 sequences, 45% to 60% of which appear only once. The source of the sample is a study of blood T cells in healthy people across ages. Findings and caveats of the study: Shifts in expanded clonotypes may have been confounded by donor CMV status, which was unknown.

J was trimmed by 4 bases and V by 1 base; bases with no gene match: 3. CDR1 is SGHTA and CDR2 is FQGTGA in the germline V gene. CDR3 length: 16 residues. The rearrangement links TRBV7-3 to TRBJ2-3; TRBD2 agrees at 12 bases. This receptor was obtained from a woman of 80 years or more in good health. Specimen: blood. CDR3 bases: TGTGCCAGCAGCTTAAGGACTAGCGGGGTTTCAGATACGCAGTATTTT. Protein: CASSLRTSGVSDTQYF.